The clone carrying this T cell receptor (beta chain) was seen a few times. The target antigen is unknown. These data originate in a study of HIV-infected patients and healthy controls. Study-level findings and limits: Healthy control repertoires had roughly threefold more distinct CDR3s than untreated HIV+ repertoires, and higher Shannon diversity. CMV-associated CDR3s mostly grew nonsignificantly during therapy, while HIV-associated CDR3s declined significantly.

Alpha and beta constant-region primers primed reverse transcription of about 500 ng RNA. Alpha and beta chain libraries were made separately by chain-specific third strand synthesis with multiplexing indices. Via MiXCR, TCRdb re-called the 5' RACE reads, giving one row per CDR3 protein. The table lists 10,000 or so distinct CDR3 sequences, approximately 8.2% of them singletons. Whole blood was used without fractionation, so all unsorted peripheral T cells were included. This CDR3 is built from 15 residues. Trimming left V 4 bases short and J 2 bases short, with 12 bases between. CDR1 and CDR2 (germline): MNHEY, SMNVEV (reference sequence).

Sample: blood. This clonotype was obtained from an adult in good health. The chain is built from TRBV27 and TRBJ1-5; TRBD1 is a possible D gene (6 bases). CDR3 coding DNA: TGTGCCAGCAGTTCCAGGGGAGAGGGCAATCAGCCCCAGCATTTT. This encodes CASSSRGEGNQPQHF.